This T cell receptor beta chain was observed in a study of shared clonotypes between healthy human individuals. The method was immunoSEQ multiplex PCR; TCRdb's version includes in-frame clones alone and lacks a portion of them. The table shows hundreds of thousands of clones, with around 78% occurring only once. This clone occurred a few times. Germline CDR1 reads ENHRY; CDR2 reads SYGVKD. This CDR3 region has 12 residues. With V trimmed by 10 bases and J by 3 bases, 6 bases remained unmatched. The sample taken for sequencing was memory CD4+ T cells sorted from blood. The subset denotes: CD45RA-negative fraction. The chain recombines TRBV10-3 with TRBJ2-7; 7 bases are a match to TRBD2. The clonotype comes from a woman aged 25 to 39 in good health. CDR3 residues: CATGRQGYEQYF. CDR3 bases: TGTGCCACCGGGAGGCAGGGCTACGAGCAGTACTTC.